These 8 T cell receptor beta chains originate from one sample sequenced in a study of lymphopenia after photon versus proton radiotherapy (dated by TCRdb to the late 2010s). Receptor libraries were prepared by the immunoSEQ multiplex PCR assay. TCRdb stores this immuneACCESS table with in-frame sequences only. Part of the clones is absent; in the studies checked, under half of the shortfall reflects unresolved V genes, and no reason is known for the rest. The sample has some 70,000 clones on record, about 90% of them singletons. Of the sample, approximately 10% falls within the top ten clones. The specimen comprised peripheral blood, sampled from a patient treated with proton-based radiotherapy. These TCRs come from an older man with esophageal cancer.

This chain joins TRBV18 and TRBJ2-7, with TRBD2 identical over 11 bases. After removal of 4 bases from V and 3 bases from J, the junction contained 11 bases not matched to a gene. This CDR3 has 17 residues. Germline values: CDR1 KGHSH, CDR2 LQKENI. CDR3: CASSQIQLAGVNYEQYF. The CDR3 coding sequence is TGTGCCAGCTCACAGATCCAACTAGCGGGAGTCAACTACGAGCAGTACTTC.

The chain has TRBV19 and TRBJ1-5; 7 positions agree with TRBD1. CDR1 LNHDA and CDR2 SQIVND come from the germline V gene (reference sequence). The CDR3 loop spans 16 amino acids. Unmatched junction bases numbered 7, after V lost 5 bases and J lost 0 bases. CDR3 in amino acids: CASSPRGTVSNQPQHF. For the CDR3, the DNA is TGTGCCAGTAGTCCGAGGGGGACAGTTAGCAATCAGCCCCAGCATTTT.

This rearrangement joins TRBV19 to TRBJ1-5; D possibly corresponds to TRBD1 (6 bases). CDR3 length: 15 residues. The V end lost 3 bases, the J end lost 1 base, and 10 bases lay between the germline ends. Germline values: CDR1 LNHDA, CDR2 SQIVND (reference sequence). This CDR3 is CASSIRRGSNQPQHF. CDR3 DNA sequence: TGTGCCAGTAGTATTAGGAGGGGGAGCAATCAGCCCCAGCATTTT.

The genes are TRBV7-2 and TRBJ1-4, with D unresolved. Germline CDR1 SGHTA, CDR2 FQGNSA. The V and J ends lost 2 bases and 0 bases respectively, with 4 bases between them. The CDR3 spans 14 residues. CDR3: CASSLYATNEKLFF. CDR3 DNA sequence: TGTGCCAGCAGCTTATATGCAACTAATGAAAAACTGTTTTTT.

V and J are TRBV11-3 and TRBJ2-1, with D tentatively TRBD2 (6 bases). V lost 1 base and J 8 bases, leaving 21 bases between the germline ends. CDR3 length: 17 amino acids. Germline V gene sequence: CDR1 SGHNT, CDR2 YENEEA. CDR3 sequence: CASSLVYSRTTRDEQFF. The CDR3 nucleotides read TGTGCCAGCAGCTTAGTGTACTCTCGGACTACCCGGGATGAGCAGTTCTTC.

This CDR3 is CASILDRPRSDEQYF. As DNA, the CDR3 is TGCGCCAGCATCCTAGACAGGCCCCGTTCGGACGAGCAGTACTTC. The genes are TRBV5-1 and TRBJ2-7, with D perhaps matching TRBD1 (6 bases). The germline V and J ends were trimmed by 6 bases and 5 bases, with 21 bases remaining between them. Germline V gene lookup returns CDR1 SGHRS and CDR2 YFSETQ. The CDR3 contains 15 residues.

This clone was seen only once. CDR3 loop: CARILRGSGYEQYF. The CDR3 DNA sequence: TGTGCCAGAATTTTGAGGGGTAGCGGGTACGAGCAGTACTTC. The chain recombines TRBV5-3 with TRBJ2-7; 7 nucleotides agree with TRBD2. TRBV5-3 is assigned to the ORF class and has an uncertain function. The J segment lost 4 bases and the V segment lost 6 bases, leaving 10 bases of the junction unmatched. The CDR3 runs 14 residues.

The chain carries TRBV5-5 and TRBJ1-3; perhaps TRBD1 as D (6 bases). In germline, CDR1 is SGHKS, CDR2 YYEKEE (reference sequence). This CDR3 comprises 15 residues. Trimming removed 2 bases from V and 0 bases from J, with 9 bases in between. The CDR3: CASSLRTASGNTIYF. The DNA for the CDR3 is TGTGCCAGCAGCTTACGGACAGCCTCTGGAAACACCATATATTTT.